Each of the 30 T cell receptor beta chains below was sequenced from the same sample in a study of cytomegalovirus exposure and HLA in healthy donors. Primers included in the PCR were 60 Vbeta and 13 Jbeta primers. The repertoire was sequenced with immunoSEQ multiplex PCR; TCRdb's copy has only in-frame clones and lacks some. This sample has about 160,000 clones; approximately 75% occur once, and the top ten carry less than 2%. Material for sequencing was PBMCs. These TCRs come from a woman aged 18-35 years in good health and CMV-seronegative.

This rearrangement joins TRBV6-5 to TRBJ1-6; D is undetermined. V lost 2 bases and J lost 5, with 7 bases in between. This CDR3 has 14 amino acids. CDR1 MNHEY and CDR2 SVGAGI come from the germline V gene. This CDR3 reads CASSYQQDNSPLHF. CDR3 nucleotide sequence: TGTGCCAGCAGTTACCAACAAGATAATTCACCCCTCCACTTT.

The rearrangement uses TRBV6-1 and TRBJ2-5; TRBD2 matches at 12 bases. This CDR3 has 16 residues. The germline gives CDR1 MNHNS, CDR2 SASEGT. V dropped 3 bases and J dropped 5; count of bases not matched to a gene: 7. The CDR3 is CASSDPGLAGWETQYF. The CDR3 region has the DNA TGTGCCAGCAGTGATCCGGGACTAGCGGGTTGGGAGACCCAGTACTTC.

The chain employs TRBV28 and TRBJ1-3, with TRBD1 matching over 9 bases. Germline assignment: CDR1 MDHEN and CDR2 SYDVKM. V trimming: 6 bases; J trimming: 8 bases; junction bases outside the gene matches: 8. CDR3 size: 14 residues. The CDR3 sequence is CASSETGGEDTIYF. CDR3 DNA sequence: TGTGCCAGCAGCGAGACAGGGGGAGAGGACACCATATATTTT.

The rearrangement uses TRBV11-1 and TRBJ2-3; 7 positions agree with TRBD1. The V segment lost 2 bases and the J segment 4 bases; nucleotides outside the gene matches: 6. The germline gives CDR1 SGHAT, CDR2 FQDESV (reference sequence). The CDR3 consists of 15 residues. CDR3 sequence: CASSLTGANSDTQYF. DNA of the CDR3: TGTGCCAGCAGCTTAACAGGGGCGAATTCAGATACGCAGTATTTT.

The gene calls are TRBV9 and TRBJ1-2; possibly TRBD1 for D (6 bases). This CDR3 region has 16 residues. Trimming stripped 0 bases from V and 6 bases from J, with 18 bases between. Germline V gene data show CDR1 as SGDLS and CDR2 as YYNGEE. CDR3 amino acids: CASSVGGQALADGYTF. In DNA form, the CDR3 reads TGTGCCAGCAGCGTAGGGGGGCAGGCACTGGCGGATGGCTACACCTTC.

The table lists this clone with a few counts. The chain combines TRBV6-6 with TRBJ1-1; 10 nucleotides agree with TRBD1. The J segment lost 4 bases and the V segment lost 6 bases, leaving 5 bases of the junction unmatched. The germline gives CDR1 MNHNY, CDR2 SVGAGI (reference sequence). This CDR3 has 14 amino acids. DNA for the CDR3: TGTGCCAGCAGGACAGGGGGCGAGAGCACTGAAGCTTTCTTT. This encodes CASRTGGESTEAFF.

This clone was seen a few times. The chain is built from TRBV11-2 and TRBJ2-2; 8 nucleotides agree with TRBD2. The J segment lost 2 bases and the V segment lost 5 bases, leaving 13 bases of the junction unmatched. Per germline, CDR1 SGHAT and CDR2 FQNNGV. This CDR3 spans 18 amino acids. CDR3 residues: CASSPPLRTSPNTGELFF. Written as DNA, the CDR3 is TGTGCCAGCAGCCCCCCCCTGAGGACTAGCCCCAACACCGGGGAGCTGTTTTTT. Full variable domain (missing parts from reference TRBV11-2 and TRBJ2-2): EAGVAQSPRYKIIEKRQSVAFWCNPISGHATLYWYQQILGQGPKLLIQFQNNGVVDDSQLPKDRFSAERLKGVDSTLKIQPAKLEDSAVYLCASSPPLRTSPNTGELFFGEGSRLTVL.

The rearrangement links TRBV6-6 to TRBJ2-7; D ambiguous. This CDR3 region has 14 residues. Trimming cost V 0 bases and J 2 bases, with 8 bases left between them. Germline-derived CDR1 and CDR2 are MNHNY and SVGAGI (reference sequence). CDR3 in DNA: TGTGCCAGCAGTTACTCCTCCAACACCTACGAGCAGTACTTC. Amino acid sequence: CASSYSSNTYEQYF.

This rearrangement joins TRBV6-1 to TRBJ2-3, with D maybe TRBD2 (5 bases). CDR3 length: 15 amino acids. Germline CDR1 and CDR2: MNHNS and SASEGT. Trimming pared 1 base from V and 2 bases from J, leaving 10 bases between. The CDR3 here is CASSEVWESTDTQYF. CDR3 DNA: TGTGCCAGCAGTGAAGTTTGGGAGTCCACAGATACGCAGTATTTT.

This clone appeared once. This sequence joins TRBV4-2 and TRBJ2-3; D might be TRBD2 (6 bases). CDR3 length: 19 amino acids. Germline loops: CDR1 LGHNA, CDR2 YNFKEQ. V dropped 2 bases and J dropped 1 base, with 22 bases sitting between them. CDR3 DNA: TGTGCCAGCAGCCAACCCTTGCCCGTACTAGCTAATCGCACAGATACGCAGTATTTT. Encoded protein: CASSQPLPVLANRTDTQYF.

The chain has TRBV7-9 and TRBJ1-6; D is uncertain. The germline CDR1 and CDR2 sequences are SEHNR and FQNEAQ (reference sequence). Deletions cut 1 base from V and 9 bases from J, with 10 bases between. This CDR3 spans 14 amino acids. CDR3 protein: CASSLGDRGSPLHF. The CDR3 region has the DNA TGTGCCAGCAGCTTAGGAGATAGAGGTTCACCCCTCCACTTT.

The rearrangement links TRBV6-6 to TRBJ1-4, with TRBD1 matching 9 bases. Germline assignment: CDR1 MNHNY and CDR2 SVGAGI (reference sequence). V lost 0 bases to trimming and J lost 8 bases; unmatched junction nucleotides: 4. CDR3 length: 15 residues. CDR3 loop: CASSYSDRGREKLFF. The CDR3 coding sequence is TGTGCCAGCAGTTACTCTGACAGGGGGAGGGAAAAACTGTTTTTT.

The CDR3: CSARGVVDTQYF. The CDR3 bases are TGCAGCGCCAGGGGCGTGGTGGATACGCAGTATTTT. This chain joins TRBV29-1 and TRBJ2-3; a possible D gene is TRBD1 (6 bases). CDR1 is SQVTM, CDR2 ANQGSEA, per germline. V was pared by 7 bases and J by 6 bases, with 14 bases between. The CDR3 contains 12 residues.

The chain couples TRBV10-3 to TRBJ2-7, with 8 bases matching TRBD1. This CDR3 spans 17 amino acids. Trimming cost V 3 bases and J 2 bases; bases outside gene matches: 12. The germline gives CDR1 ENHRY, CDR2 SYGVKD. CDR3 amino acids: CAISDTSRDRFTYEQYF. CDR3 nucleotides: TGTGCCATCAGTGATACCTCGAGGGACAGGTTCACCTACGAGCAGTACTTC.

This clone came up once. This chain joins TRBV7-3 and TRBJ1-1, with 7 bases fitting TRBD1. The CDR3 is 17 amino acids. The trim removed 2 bases at V and 2 bases at J, leaving 11 bases unmatched. Germline V gene sequence: CDR1 SGHTA, CDR2 FQGTGA. CDR3 sequence reads: CASSLGNLAGGNTEAFF. CDR3 DNA sequence: TGTGCCAGCAGCTTAGGTAATCTGGCAGGGGGAAACACTGAAGCTTTCTTT.

This clone came up once. The rearrangement joins TRBV2 to TRBJ2-7, with TRBD2 identical over 9 bases. The trim removed 0 bases at V and 7 bases at J, leaving 4 bases unmatched. Germline lookup yields CDR1 SNHLY and CDR2 FYNNEI. The CDR3 length is 14 residues. This chain's CDR3 is CASSEAASGKEQYF. CDR3 coding DNA: TGTGCCAGCAGTGAAGCGGCTAGCGGGAAAGAGCAGTACTTC.

The chain uses TRBV28 and TRBJ2-7; D is perhaps TRBD1 (6 bases). Trimming stripped 7 bases from V and 3 bases from J, with 16 bases between. The germline gives CDR1 MDHEN, CDR2 SYDVKM. The CDR3 has 14 residues. CDR3 residues: CASTLGAAHYEQYF. CDR3 in DNA: TGTGCCAGCACCCTGGGGGCGGCTCACTACGAGCAGTACTTC.

The chain couples TRBV27 to TRBJ2-1; 10 bases match TRBD2. Germline V gene sequence: CDR1 MNHEY, CDR2 SMNVEV (reference sequence). CDR3 length equals 17 residues. The trim removed 6 bases at V and 0 bases at J, leaving 8 bases unmatched. The CDR3 region has the DNA TGTGCCAGCAGGTTAACTAGCGGGATCCACTCCTACAATGAGCAGTTCTTC. Amino acid sequence: CASRLTSGIHSYNEQFF.

The genes are TRBV6-1 and TRBJ2-7, with a weak D call TRBD2 (6 bases). Trimming pared 7 bases from V and 3 bases from J, leaving 19 bases between. This CDR3 region has 15 residues. Germline values: CDR1 MNHNS, CDR2 SASEGT. DNA of the CDR3: TGTGCCAGCATGGGCGTCGGGGAGGTGGGCTACGAGCAGTACTTC. Translating it yields CASMGVGEVGYEQYF.

This chain connects TRBV5-1 to TRBJ2-3; TRBD2 matches 7 bases. The CDR3 length is 16 residues. J gave up 3 bases and V 3 bases, and 10 bases lay outside the gene matches. Germline V gene data show CDR1 as SGHRS and CDR2 as YFSETQ. In DNA form, the CDR3 reads TGCGCCAGCAGCTCTCCCCAGACTAGCCGAACAGATACGCAGTATTTT. It codes for CASSSPQTSRTDTQYF.

The J gene is TRBJ2-3, the V gene TRBV15; D gene uncertain. The CDR3 is 16 residues long. The germline gives CDR1 LNHNV, CDR2 YYDKDF (reference sequence). V was clipped by 0 bases and J by 4 bases, with 14 bases between them. In DNA, the CDR3 is TGTGCCACCAGCAGAGATTGTTCGGAGCTCGCAGATACGCAGTATTTT. Amino acids: CATSRDCSELADTQYF.

The chain links TRBV2 to TRBJ2-1; 13 bases line up with TRBD2. This CDR3 has 16 residues. Germline lookup yields CDR1 SNHLY and CDR2 FYNNEI. The ends lost 2 bases at V and 8 bases at J; junction bases unmatched: 6. The CDR3 nucleotides are TGTGCCAGCAGTGAATTGGGACTAGCGGGGCCTTATGAGCAGTTCTTC. Its translation: CASSELGLAGPYEQFF.

The chain uses TRBV7-9 and TRBJ2-5; 11 nucleotides line up with TRBD2. V shed 5 bases and J 5 bases; nucleotides not matched to a gene: 1. The CDR3 is 13 amino acids. Germline CDR1 and CDR2: SEHNR and FQNEAQ (reference sequence). CDR3 nucleotides: TGTGCCAGCAGCCGACTAGCGGGGGAGACCCAGTACTTC. Translation: CASSRLAGETQYF.

The gene calls are TRBV5-1 and TRBJ2-7; no clear D. The CDR3 sequence is 12 residues long. The germline V and J ends were trimmed by 4 bases and 3 bases, with 8 bases remaining between them. The V gene's germline CDR1 is SGHRS and CDR2 YFSETQ. CDR3: CASSLSHYEQYF. In nucleotides, the CDR3 is TGCGCCAGCAGCCTCTCACACTACGAGCAGTACTTC.

The rearrangement links TRBV15 to TRBJ2-5, with 10 bases aligning to TRBD2. The ends lost 4 bases at V and 5 bases at J; junction bases unmatched: 1. Germline V gene data show CDR1 as LNHNV and CDR2 as YYDKDF (reference sequence). The CDR3 extends over 13 amino acids. This CDR3 reads CATSNSGGETQYF. The CDR3 DNA follows: TGTGCCACCAGCAATAGCGGGGGGGAGACCCAGTACTTC.

The chain links TRBV11-3 to TRBJ2-2, with a tentative D call TRBD1 (6 bases). This CDR3 spans 14 amino acids. The V and J ends lost 6 bases and 1 base respectively, with 9 bases between them. Germline V gene sequence: CDR1 SGHNT, CDR2 YENEEA. The CDR3 protein is CASRETGNTGELFF. The CDR3 DNA reads TGTGCCAGCAGGGAGACAGGGAACACCGGGGAGCTGTTTTTT.

The chain has TRBV4-2 and TRBJ2-1; TRBD2 matches at 7 bases. CDR1 is LGHNA, CDR2 YNFKEQ, per germline. The CDR3 loop spans 15 amino acids. V was clipped by 0 bases and J by 7 bases; unmatched bases: 6. The chain's CDR3 is CASSQDQRGSNEQFF. Written as DNA, the CDR3 is TGTGCCAGCAGCCAAGACCAGCGGGGATCGAATGAGCAGTTCTTC.

This chain links TRBV6-6 with TRBJ2-7; 12 bases fit TRBD2. The CDR3 extends over 16 amino acids. Unmatched junction bases numbered 11, after V lost 7 bases and J lost 4 bases. The germline CDR1 and CDR2 sequences are MNHNY and SVGAGI (reference sequence). The CDR3 reads CASTPGPSGGAYEQYF. The CDR3 region has the DNA TGTGCCAGCACCCCAGGGCCTAGCGGGGGGGCTTACGAGCAGTACTTC.

The chain recombines TRBV7-9 with TRBJ1-1; no firm D call. This CDR3 has 15 amino acids. V lost 5 bases and J 5 bases, leaving 18 bases between the germline ends. Germline V gene data show CDR1 as SEHNR and CDR2 as FQNEAQ (reference sequence). The CDR3 protein is CASSPGDGRGTEAFF. CDR3 sequence (DNA): TGTGCCAGCAGCCCGGGCGACGGCAGAGGGACTGAAGCTTTCTTT.

The chain carries TRBV10-2 and TRBJ1-4; weak D call: TRBD1 (5 bases). The germline gives CDR1 WSHSY, CDR2 SAAADI. Between the trimmed V and J ends, which lost 4 bases and 10 bases, there was a span of 16 bases. CDR3 length equals 14 residues. The CDR3 here is CASSGWGDPAKLFF. CDR3 sequence (DNA): TGCGCCAGCAGTGGCTGGGGGGATCCTGCAAAACTGTTTTTT.